This passage covers 13 T cell receptor beta chains from one sample sequenced in a study of tumor-infiltrating lymphocytes in primary liver carcinoma. The tissue used was unsorted bulk material of roughly 17-31 mg. RNA and DNA were co-extracted from it with the AllPrep DNA/RNA mini kit. The authors made TCR beta cDNA from approximately 500 ng total RNA with a constant-region primer. Investigators got TCR beta libraries out of three nested multiplex PCR rounds, done with slightly modified ARM-PCR. The opening two PCR rounds, around 10 cycles each, paired TRBV1-TRBV30 forward primers with a C-beta reverse primer. MiXCR, run by TCRdb on the multiplex PCR reads, gives a single entry per CDR3 protein. This repertoire shows about 70,000 distinct CDR3 sequences, approximately 70% found once; its top ten account for about a quarter. Sequenced input: liver tumor tissue from sampling region 4. Subset described: tumor region T4, right-lateral pole. The receptors shown here come from a man between 35 and 55 years old with primary liver carcinoma and hepatitis B virus infection.

With regard to this clonotype: Given a much more abundant clone one base away, this may be a read error. The DNA of the CDR3 is TGCGCCAGGAGCTTGGCCTGGAGCTCTGGGGCCAACGTCCTGACTTTC. As protein: CARSLAWSSGANVLTF. V is TRBV5-1 and J is TRBJ2-6; D is unresolved. Germline CDR1 reads SGHRS; CDR2 reads YFSETQ. The CDR3 is made up of 16 amino acids.

Regarding this clonotype: This may be a read error, as it is one base from a much larger clone. Lacking the conserved final phenylalanine or tryptophan, this CDR3 likely reflects a read error. The genes are TRBV12-3 or TRBV12-4 and TRBJ2-5, with D unresolved. The V and J ends lost 1 base and 2 bases respectively, with 2 bases between them. The CDR3 is 12 residues long. The CDR3 sequence is CASSLVQETQYL. The CDR3 region has the DNA TGTGCCAGCAGTTTAGTTCAAGAGACCCAGTACCTC.

On this clonotype itself: At one end, the junction sequence differs from germline, possibly due to a read error. The chain combines TRBV2 with TRBJ2-6; maybe TRBD1 (5 bases). Germline CDR1 is SNHLY and CDR2 is FYNNEI. The CDR3 spans 17 residues. The DNA of the CDR3 is TGTGCCAGCAGTGAAGCGGACGTATGGTCTGGGGCCAACGTCCTGAGTTTC. Residues: CASSEADVWSGANVLSF.

This chain uses TRBV5-1 with TRBJ1-6; the match to TRBD1 covers 7 bases. Germline V CDR1 and CDR2: SGHRS, YFSETQ. CDR3 size: 14 residues. The V gene end was trimmed by 10 bases and the J gene end by 8 bases; junction bases not matched to a gene: 12. The CDR3: CAGNSQGRDSPLHF. CDR3 DNA: TGCGCCGGCAACTCACAGGGGAGAGATTCACCCCTCCACTTT.

In the case of this clonotype: The junction departs from the called germline gene at one end, perhaps through a read error. The genes are TRBV6-1 and TRBJ2-2, with TRBD1 as a possible D gene (7 bases). The length of the CDR3 is 15 residues. The V gene's germline CDR1 is MNHNS and CDR2 SASEGT. In nucleotides, the CDR3 is TGTGCCGTAAAAGGGCCAGGGGGGAACACCGTGGAGCTGTTTTTT. Protein: CAVKGPGGNTVELFF.

With respect to this clonotype: A much larger clone lies one base from this, so it may be a read error. Written as DNA, the CDR3 is TGTGCCAGCAGCGGACAGTGGGGGATCACAGATACGCAGTATTTT. It yields the protein CASSGQWGITDTQYF. This chain uses TRBV6-5 with TRBJ2-3, with a possible D match to TRBD1 (6 bases). From germline, CDR1 is MNHEY and CDR2 SVGAGI. The CDR3 loop spans 15 amino acids. Trimming shortened V by 6 bases and J by 2 bases, and 15 bases separated the two germline ends.

Notes on this clonotype: A much larger clone sits a single nucleotide away, making a read error possible. The chain combines TRBV7-9 with TRBJ2-5, with D possibly being TRBD2 (6 bases). V was trimmed by 8 bases and J by 2 bases, leaving 12 bases between them. The CDR3 consists of 13 residues. Germline CDR1 is SEHNR and CDR2 is FQNEAQ (reference sequence). The CDR3 sequence: CASHGGVQETQYF. In nucleotides, the CDR3 is TGTGCCAGCCACGGGGGTGTACAAGAGACCCAGTACTTC.

Details on this clonotype: The junction shows a germline mismatch at one end, possibly a read error. The V gene is TRBV11-2, the J gene TRBJ1-4; perhaps TRBD1 as D (5 bases). CDR3 length: 14 residues. The V gene's germline CDR1 is SGHAT and CDR2 FQNNGV. CDR3 nucleotides: TGTGCCAGCAGCTTAGAGCTAGGGGACGAAAAACTGCTTTTT. It is translated as CASSLELGDEKLLF.

The rearrangement joins TRBV12-3 or TRBV12-4 to TRBJ1-2; 10 bases are shared with TRBD1. After removal of 11 bases from V and 8 bases from J, the junction contained 8 bases not matched to a gene. There are 12 residues in the CDR3. This CDR3 reads CAGTRTGGGYTF. In DNA form, the CDR3 reads TGTGCCGGCACCCGGACAGGGGGAGGCTACACCTTC.

The V gene is TRBV29-1, the J gene TRBJ2-3, with a tentative D call TRBD2 (5 bases). The length of the CDR3 is 15 residues. Germline V lookup: CDR1 SQVTM, CDR2 ANQGSEA. The germline V and J ends were trimmed by 0 bases and 7 bases, with 17 bases remaining between them. DNA for the CDR3: TGCAGCGTTGAAGATCCGGGGTCCCCTACAAATACGCAGTATTTT. Its protein is CSVEDPGSPTNTQYF.

Concerning this clonotype itself: One junction end disagrees with the germline gene, perhaps due to a read error. The rearrangement uses TRBV10-3 and TRBJ2-3, with a tentative D call TRBD2 (6 bases). Germline CDR1 and CDR2: ENHRY and SYGVKD. The CDR3 loop spans 15 amino acids. The CDR3 here is CAITEIVSGGDTQCF. In DNA form, the CDR3 reads TGTGCCATCACTGAGATCGTTAGCGGAGGAGATACGCAGTGTTTT.

In its sample, this clonotype was seen many times. The chain is built from TRBV5-1 and TRBJ1-1; D possibly corresponds to TRBD1 (5 bases). There are 15 residues in the CDR3. The germline V gene encodes CDR1 SGHRS and CDR2 YFSETQ. V gave up 3 bases and J gave up 5 bases, with 17 bases separating them. The CDR3 loop reads CASSSFGRVRTEAFF. CDR3 DNA sequence: TGCGCCAGCAGCTCCTTTGGCAGGGTAAGGACTGAAGCTTTCTTT. Full variable domain (rest looked up from reference TRBV5-1 and TRBJ1-1): KAGVTQTPRYLIKTRGQQVTLSCSPISGHRSVSWYQQTPGQGLQFLFEYFSETQRNKGNFPGRFSGRQFSNSRSEMNVSTLELGDSALYLCASSSFGRVRTEAFFGQGTRLTVV.

This clonotype was detected only a few times. The rearrangement links TRBV6-1 to TRBJ2-1; D is undetermined. The CDR3 is made up of 13 amino acids. Trimming shortened V by 10 bases and J by 12 bases, and 22 bases separated the two germline ends. Germline V gives CDR1 MNHNS, CDR2 SASEGT. In DNA, the CDR3 is TGTGCCAACACCGTTACACCAATAACGGGGCAGTTCTTC. It translates to CANTVTPITGQFF.